This T cell receptor delta chain is from a study of γδ T cells in repeated Plasmodium falciparum infection. Remarks on this clone: The protein held in TCRdb is that of a much larger clone and does not match this DNA's translation at residue 19, likely because of a read error; the protein shown is translated from the DNA.

Flow sorting of PBMC yielded separate Vgamma9/Vdelta2+ and Vdelta2-negative gammadelta T cell populations for bulk repertoire analysis. The CDR3 has 21 residues. Germline V gene data show CDR1 as TSWWSYY and CDR2 as QGS. TCRdb re-processed the multiplex PCR reads using CATT. Of 85,000 to 95,000 delta-chain clones listed, almost 1.5% were seen once; the top ten hold over 8%. Sequenced: gamma-delta T cells from blood. The TCR sequence derives from a pool of human donors (malaria-infected and uninfected, not separated). The V gene was identified as TRDV1, while no J gene was called; the tabulated D call, TRDD3, remains unverified against the DNA. The CDR3 protein is CALGEQKDFLRTGGYADKPIF. Written as DNA, the CDR3 is TGTGCTCTTGGGGAACAAAAGGACTTCCTACGAACTGGGGGATACGCGGATAAACCCATCTTT.